This T cell receptor beta chain derives from a study of CD8+ T cells in alopecia areata. Study observations and caveats: Lesional scalp, notably in alopecia totalis/universalis, had clonality above that of normal scalp.

There are a few counts of this clone. As yet, its antigen is unknown. Other DNA sequences in the same sample also yield this CDR3. CDR3 length: 14 residues. Trimming left V 1 base short and J 2 bases short, with 9 bases between. Looked up from germline, CDR1 is GTSNPN and CDR2 is SVGIG (reference sequence). RNA extraction and reverse transcription yielded cDNA as sequencing template. Assay: immunoSEQ multiplex PCR; the TCRdb copy retains only in-frame clones and omits some. The sample records about 91,000 clones, nearly 45% being singletons. The receptor comes from a human donor with alopecia areata. The J gene is TRBJ2-1, the V gene TRBV30; D is unresolved. The sequenced material came from CD4+ T cells sorted from blood. This CDR3 is CAWSGTSAYNEQFF. The CDR3 nucleotides are TGTGCCTGGAGTGGGACGTCCGCCTACAATGAGCAGTTCTTC.